This entry describes one TCR beta chain. Its antigen remains undetermined. Within one base of it there is no much larger clone, and no base qualities were kept. These data come from a study of blood T cell repertoires in COVID-19 (dated by TCRdb to about 2020). General notes on the study: Collaborator samples came from the United States, Italy and Spain and covered acute and convalescent phases of COVID-19. The repertoires were made available in a free public database intended to serve as a resource for research on the immune response to SARS-CoV-2. Samples came from the ongoing ImmuneRACE study (first 160 participants) plus 1,254 subjects from 6 global collaborators. Nearly every sample came with metadata listing a de-identified subject ID, COVID-19 status, age in years and sex. The prospective study material was composed of cDNA or gDNA derived from T cells, B-cell-depleted T cells, or PBMCs. Deeply sampled blood TCRbeta repertoires from subjects exposed to, actively infected with, or recovered from COVID-19 were included in the dataset. Where HLA class I and class II types were available, the types were taken from metadata supplied by the sample provider, not from assay-based typing. What the authors observed across the whole study: Clinical and demographic metadata were provided uncurated, with the amount varying by source and participant.

V has 3 bases trimmed and J has 2 bases trimmed; junction bases matching no gene number 12. Per the germline V gene, KGHSH is the CDR1 and LQKENI is the CDR2. Counted from cysteine to phenylalanine, this CDR3 has 19 amino acids. Only the CDR3 DNA is retained, 57 bases long and in frame from the first base. TCRbeta CDR3 regions were amplified from genomic DNA by means of the immunoSEQ Assay, a bias-controlled multiplex PCR. In the source study's methods: Within the assay, amplification of reference gene primers was used to estimate how many nucleated cells each sample contained. To quantify the absolute abundance of each unique TCRbeta CDR3 rearrangement, sequence reads were collapsed and filtered. For each sample, productive Simpson clonality was calculated as the square root of Simpson's diversity index across productive rearrangements. TCRdb stores this immuneACCESS table with in-frame sequences only. Part of the clones is absent; in the studies checked, under half of the shortfall reflects unresolved V genes, and no reason is known for the rest. V and J calls and clone size follow that table, whereas D and trimming were derived from the DNA. The sample table holds fewer than 250,000 clones, of which more than 85% were seen once. The ten largest clones capture around 1.2% of the sample.

Each collaborating institution followed its own protocols to collect whole blood in K2EDTA tubes. For TCRbeta analysis, collaborator samples were shipped as frozen whole blood, as isolated PBMCs, or as DNA extracted from either sample type. The TCR originated in a man between 25 and 39 years old with acute or convalescent COVID-19. The V and J genes are TRBV18 and TRBJ1-5; a stretch of 11 junction bases matches TRBD1. Sequenced sample: peripheral blood. The nucleotide sequence is given as TGTGCCAGCTCACCGAACGCCGGGACAGGGGGTATAGGCAATCAGCCCCAGCATTTT. The resulting protein is CASSPNAGTGGIGNQPQHF. Extended through the reference TRBV18 and TRBJ1-5 proteins, this CDR3 yields the full variable domain: NAGVMQNPRHLVRRRGQEARLRCSPMKGHSHVYWYRQLPEEGLKFMVYLQKENIIDESGMPKERFSAEFPKEGPSILRIQQVVRGDSAAYFCASSPNAGTGGIGNQPQHFGDGTRLSIL.